This T cell receptor beta chain came from a study of blood T cells in healthy people across ages. Per germline, CDR1 SGHTA and CDR2 FQGNSA. After removal of 4 bases from V and 1 base from J, the junction contained 4 bases not matched to a gene. The CDR3 contains 14 residues. A second PCR, run for about 7 to 11 cycles, used a sample-barcoded 5' primer plus a J-beta primer mix. Every cDNA molecule bore a tag from a template-switch adaptor containing 12 random nucleotides. TCRdb re-analysed the 5' RACE reads in MiXCR, keeping a single row per CDR3 protein. The sample contains nearly 800,000 distinct CDR3 sequences, 20% to 30% of which appear only once. In this sample, this clonotype turned up a few times. Total RNA was isolated from each sample in quantities of at least 5.5 micrograms. These data also featured in a second study, about T cells of mothers and their children. That study adds: The study recruited three healthy Caucasian mothers and their six children as donors.

The receptor was derived from a boy aged 5-17 years in good health. The source material was blood. V gene TRBV7-2 combines with J gene TRBJ2-7, with 7 bases aligning to TRBD1. The CDR3 DNA reads as TGTGCCAGCAGCTCGAACAGGGGTTCCTACGAGCAGTACTTC. This gives the protein CASSSNRGSYEQYF.